The rows below give T cell receptor beta chains drawn from one sample of a study of T cell clones after liver transplantation. Sequencing was performed with immunoSEQ multiplex PCR; in TCRdb, only in-frame clones are kept and a portion is missing. Altogether tens of thousands of clones are present, around four fifths being singletons, with the ten largest covering 2% to 2.5%. Here the sequenced sample was CD4+ T cells from blood, taken 48 months after liver transplant. The receptors stem from a human patient who received a liver transplant. Some of the T cells may derive from the graft donor. Each CDR3 is given with its conserved first and last residue. The D gene is left open where the match is weak. The size field is filled for only some rows; it gives once, few, many or a size class.

>TRBJ2-7|TRBV5-5|.|.
CASSLIGGEQYF
TGTGCCAGCAGCTTAATTGGCGGCGAGCAGTACTTC
>TRBJ2-1|TRBV28|once|TRBD1
CASFPSGTVKVGVYNEQFF
TGTGCCAGTTTCCCATCCGGGACAGTTAAGGTGGGGGTCTACAATGAGCAGTTCTTC
>TRBJ2-2|TRBV7-9|.|TRBD2
CASSLGTSGNTGELFF
TGTGCCAGCAGCCTAGGGACTAGCGGGAACACCGGGGAGCTGTTTTTT
>TRBJ1-1|TRBV7-3|.|.
CASSLTLGGSTEAFF
TGTGCCAGCAGCTTAACGTTAGGGGGTTCCACTGAAGCTTTCTTT
>TRBJ2-2|TRBV19|few|TRBD2
CASSTPRDYKNTGELFF
TGTGCCAGTAGTACCCCCCGGGACTATAAGAACACCGGGGAGCTGTTTTTT
>TRBJ2-6|TRBV9|.|.
CASKGIGANVLTF
TGTGCCAGCAAAGGGATCGGGGCCAACGTCCTGACTTTC
>TRBJ2-3|TRBV11-3|.|TRBD2
CASSPRRGGTDTQYF
TGTGCCAGCAGCCCACGCCGGGGGGGCACAGATACGCAGTATTTT
>TRBJ1-2|TRBV27|medium-sized|TRBD1
CASSGGGQSTNYGYTF
TGTGCCAGCAGTGGCGGGGGACAGTCTACGAACTATGGCTACACCTTC
>TRBJ2-1|TRBV5-1|.|.
CASSTGLGTYEQFF
TGCGCCAGCAGCACGGGACTTGGGACCTATGAGCAGTTCTTC
>TRBJ1-2|TRBV19|few|.
CASIRQDSTYGYTF
TGTGCCAGTATACGGCAGGACTCCACCTATGGCTACACCTTC
>TRBJ2-7|TRBV7-9|.|.
CASGQLSYEQYF
TGTGCCAGCGGACAGCTCTCCTACGAGCAGTACTTC
>TRBJ1-5|TRBV6-1|.|.
CASSETGVRPQHF
TGTGCCAGCAGTGAAACGGGTGTGCGGCCCCAGCATTTT
>TRBJ2-2|TRBV9|.|TRBD2
CASSSGLAANTGELFF
TGTGCCAGCAGCTCAGGACTAGCGGCGAACACCGGGGAGCTGTTTTTT
>TRBJ2-3|TRBV13|once|TRBD2
CASSLRTGGGTDTQYF
TGTGCCAGCAGCTTACGAACGGGAGGGGGCACAGATACGCAGTATTTT
>TRBJ2-7|TRBV5-6|.|.
CASSFQYEQYF
TGTGCCAGCAGCTTCCAGTACGAGCAGTACTTC
>TRBJ1-1|TRBV5-4|.|.
CASRRTTRDTEAFF
TGTGCCAGCAGACGCACGACGAGGGACACTGAAGCTTTCTTT
>TRBJ2-1|TRBV5-4|.|.
CASSLGGPGNSYNEQFF
TGTGCCAGCAGCTTGGGAGGGCCGGGAAACTCCTACAATGAGCAGTTCTTC
>TRBJ2-3|TRBV29-1|.|TRBD1
CSVRTGGSDTQYF
TGCAGCGTCAGGACAGGGGGATCAGATACGCAGTATTTT
>TRBJ2-3|TRBV11-2|.|TRBD1
CASSTRTGEITDTQYF
TGTGCCAGCAGCACCCGGACAGGGGAGATCACAGATACGCAGTATTTT
>TRBJ2-4|TRBV28|.|.
CASRQMTGTNIQYF
TGTGCCAGCAGACAAATGACAGGTACAAACATTCAGTACTTC
>TRBJ1-4|TRBV7-8|.|.
CASSLGQKQKNEKLFF
TGTGCCAGCAGCTTAGGGCAGAAGCAAAAGAATGAAAAACTGTTTTTT
>TRBJ2-1|TRBV6-1|.|.
CASSEGRNNEQFF
TGTGCCAGCAGTGAAGGACGGAACAATGAGCAGTTCTTC
>TRBJ2-3|TRBV6-6|.|TRBD2
CASSPGTSGYTDTQYF
TGTGCCAGCAGTCCCGGGACTAGCGGGTACACAGATACGCAGTATTTT
>TRBJ2-2|TRBV10-3|.|.
CASSLDRWAGELFF
TGTGCCAGCAGCTTAGACAGATGGGCCGGGGAGCTGTTTTTT
>TRBJ2-1|TRBV7-3|.|TRBD2
CASSLRAGGPYNEQFF
TGTGCCAGCAGCTTAAGGGCGGGGGGCCCGTACAATGAGCAGTTCTTC
>TRBJ2-3|TRBV25-1|.|.
CASSGYRERADTQYF
TGTGCCAGCAGTGGGTACAGGGAGCGGGCAGATACGCAGTATTTT
>TRBJ1-1|TRBV7-9|.|TRBD1
CASSKQGATEAFF
TGTGCCAGCAGCAAACAGGGGGCGACTGAAGCTTTCTTT
>TRBJ2-7|TRBV5-1|.|.
CASSRDPERVNYEQYF
TGCGCCAGCAGCCGAGATCCGGAGAGAGTAAACTACGAGCAGTACTTC
>TRBJ1-2|TRBV30|.|TRBD1
CAWRRDRPYGYTF
TGTGCCTGGAGGAGGGACAGGCCTTATGGCTACACCTTC
>TRBJ2-7|TRBV9|once|.
CASSVRAGREQYF
TGTGCCAGCAGCGTACGGGCAGGGCGGGAGCAGTACTTC
>TRBJ2-3|TRBV7-9|.|TRBD2
CVAGEGNTQYF
TGTGTGGCGGGAGAGGGGAACACGCAGTATTTT
>TRBJ2-2|TRBV7-9|.|.
CASSSRKGTQGSGELFF
TGTGCCAGCAGCTCCCGAAAAGGGACCCAGGGATCCGGGGAGCTGTTTTTT
>TRBJ2-7|TRBV28|.|TRBD1
CASSTYRTGLAYEQYF
TGTGCCAGCAGTACATACCGGACAGGCCTGGCCTACGAGCAGTACTTC
>TRBJ1-1|TRBV12-5|once|.
CASGTTDTEAFF
TGTGCTAGTGGGACGACGGACACTGAAGCTTTCTTT
>TRBJ1-4|TRBV19|.|TRBD1
CASSSTGTGGMSNEKLFF
TGTGCCAGTAGTTCAACCGGGACAGGGGGCATGTCTAATGAAAAACTGTTTTTT
>TRBJ2-7|TRBV18|.|.
CASSAGALYEQYF
TGTGCCAGCTCAGCAGGGGCATTATACGAGCAGTACTTC
>TRBJ2-3|TRBV11-3|.|TRBD2
CASSLGRPDTQYF
TGTGCCAGCAGCCTCGGGAGGCCAGATACGCAGTATTTT
>TRBJ2-7|TRBV18|.|TRBD1
CASSPAGTGGGYEQYF
TGTGCCAGCTCACCAGCGGGGACAGGGGGCGGTTACGAGCAGTACTTC
>TRBJ1-5|TRBV4-1|.|.
CASSQVGYSNQPQHF
TGCGCCAGCAGCCAAGTAGGTTATAGCAATCAGCCCCAGCATTTT
>TRBJ1-2|TRBV19|.|.
CASSAGDYGYTF
TGTGCCAGTAGTGCCGGGGACTATGGCTACACCTTC
>TRBJ2-3|TRBV7-3|.|.
CASSQGRITDTQYF
TGTGCCAGCAGCCAAGGGCGGATCACAGATACGCAGTATTTT
>TRBJ2-3|TRBV6-1|.|.
CASNRGTDTQYF
TGTGCCAGCAATAGGGGCACAGATACGCAGTATTTT
>TRBJ2-3|TRBV11-2|.|TRBD2
CASSWGGFSDASTDTQYF
TGTGCCAGCAGCTGGGGGGGTTTCTCGGATGCTAGCACAGATACGCAGTATTTT
>TRBJ2-3|TRBV4-2|.|.
CASSQGARAAGTDTQYF
TGTGCCAGCAGCCAAGGTGCGAGGGCGGCGGGCACAGATACGCAGTATTTT
>TRBJ2-4|TRBV27|.|TRBD1
CASSIRTGSGDIQYF
TGTGCCAGCAGTATCCGGACAGGGTCCGGGGACATTCAGTACTTC
>TRBJ2-2|TRBV18|.|.
CASSPSGFLPGELFF
TGTGCCAGCTCACCGTCGGGATTTTTGCCCGGGGAGCTGTTTTTT
>TRBJ2-3|TRBV29-1|.|.
CSVEQGADTQYF
TGCAGCGTTGAGCAGGGTGCAGATACGCAGTATTTT
>TRBJ2-5|TRBV2|.|TRBD2
CASNSLAGAQTQYF
TGTGCCAGCAACTCGCTAGCGGGGGCCCAGACCCAGTACTTC
>TRBJ2-7|TRBV25-1|.|.
CATQSYEQYF
TGTGCCACTCAATCCTACGAGCAGTACTTC
>TRBJ2-2|TRBV7-3|.|TRBD1
CASSLSGTGFTGELFF
TGTGCCAGCAGCTTATCCGGGACAGGGTTTACCGGGGAGCTGTTTTTT